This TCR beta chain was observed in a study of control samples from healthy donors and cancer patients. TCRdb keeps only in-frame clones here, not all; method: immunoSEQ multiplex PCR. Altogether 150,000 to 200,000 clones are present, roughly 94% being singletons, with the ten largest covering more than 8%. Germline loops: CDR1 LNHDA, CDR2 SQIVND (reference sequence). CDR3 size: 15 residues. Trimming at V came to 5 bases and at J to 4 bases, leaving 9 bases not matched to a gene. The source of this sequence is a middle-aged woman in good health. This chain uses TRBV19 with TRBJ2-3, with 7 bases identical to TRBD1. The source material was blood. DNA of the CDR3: TGTGCCAGTAGTCCAGGGACAGTAGGCGCAGATACGCAGTATTTT. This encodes CASSPGTVGADTQYF. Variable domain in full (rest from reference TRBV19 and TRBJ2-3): DGGITQSPKYLFRKEGQNVTLSCEQNLNHDAMYWYRQDPGQGLRLIYYSQIVNDFQKGDIAEGYSVSREKKESFPLTVTSAQKNPTAFYLCASSPGTVGADTQYFGPGTRLTVL.